The rows below give T cell receptor beta chains drawn from one sample of a study of T cell responses to AZD1222 COVID-19 vaccine. The data were produced by immunoSEQ multiplex PCR, yet TCRdb's version contains in-frame clones alone and is incomplete. The sample includes 120,000 to 150,000 clones, roughly nine tenths of them seen just once. The sample in question was peripheral blood, obtained 28 days after the second AZD1222 dose. Receptors originate from an adult who received the AZD1222 COVID-19 vaccine. The CDR3 runs from the conserved cysteine through the conserved F or W. D genes are given only for firm matches. Part of the rows lack a size; the others show once, few, many or a class for expanded clones.

V: TRBV11-2; D: .; J: TRBJ2-5; size: .; CDR3: CASSLGARSKGETQYF; DNA: TGTGCCAGCAGCTTAGGGGCTAGGAGCAAGGGAGAGACCCAGTACTTC
V: TRBV4-1; D: TRBD2; J: TRBJ2-1; size: once; CDR3: CASSPASGSYNEQFF; DNA: TGCGCCAGCAGCCCAGCTAGCGGGAGTTACAATGAGCAGTTCTTC
V: TRBV6-5; D: TRBD1; J: TRBJ2-7; size: .; CDR3: CASSYEQGDDYEQYF; DNA: TGTGCCAGCAGTTACGAACAGGGGGACGACTACGAGCAGTACTTC
V: TRBV5-5; D: .; J: TRBJ1-1; size: .; CDR3: CASSPYKSVGAEAFF; DNA: TGTGCCAGCAGCCCCTACAAGTCGGTTGGCGCTGAAGCTTTCTTT
V: TRBV9; D: .; J: TRBJ2-1; size: .; CDR3: CASSSGPYNEQFF; DNA: TGTGCCAGCTCCAGTGGGCCTTACAATGAGCAGTTCTTC
V: TRBV25-1; D: .; J: TRBJ2-5; size: .; CDR3: CATSGLETQYF; DNA: TGTGCCACCTCAGGCTTAGAGACCCAGTACTTC
V: TRBV10-3; D: .; J: TRBJ1-1; size: .; CDR3: CAISESRLNTEAFF; DNA: TGTGCCATCAGTGAGTCGAGACTTAACACTGAAGCTTTCTTT
V: TRBV28; D: .; J: TRBJ2-7; size: .; CDR3: CASSLGGYEQYF; DNA: TGTGCCAGCAGTTTAGGAGGGTACGAGCAGTACTTC
V: TRBV7-8; D: TRBD1; J: TRBJ1-1; size: .; CDR3: CASSSRTGWGTEAFF; DNA: TGTGCCAGCAGCTCTAGGACAGGGTGGGGCACTGAAGCTTTCTTT
V: TRBV2; D: TRBD2; J: TRBJ2-5; size: .; CDR3: CASSGTAGGGETQYF; DNA: TGTGCCAGCAGTGGTACAGCGGGGGGCGGGGAGACCCAGTACTTC
V: TRBV3-1/TRBV3-2; D: TRBD1; J: TRBJ2-5; size: .; CDR3: CASAGTGVETQYF; DNA: TGTGCCAGCGCCGGGACAGGGGTGGAGACCCAGTACTTC
V: TRBV5-5; D: .; J: TRBJ2-7; size: .; CDR3: CASSLTGSVYDEQYF; DNA: TGTGCCAGCAGCTTGACAGGGTCCGTCTATGACGAGCAGTACTTC
V: TRBV9; D: .; J: TRBJ2-1; size: .; CDR3: CASSFSPSGALYNEQFF; DNA: TGTGCCAGCAGCTTTTCCCCCAGCGGAGCGCTCTACAATGAGCAGTTCTTC
V: TRBV7-3; D: .; J: TRBJ2-5; size: few; CDR3: CASSSGQHSQETQYF; DNA: TGTGCCAGCAGCTCCGGCCAACATTCTCAAGAGACCCAGTACTTC
V: TRBV19; D: .; J: TRBJ1-5; size: once; CDR3: CASSIVAGDSNQPQHF; DNA: TGTGCCAGTAGTATAGTGGCAGGGGATAGCAATCAGCCCCAGCATTTT
V: TRBV27; D: .; J: TRBJ2-3; size: .; CDR3: CASKVGRTDTQYF; DNA: TGTGCCAGCAAGGTGGGCCGCACAGATACGCAGTATTTT
V: TRBV15; D: .; J: TRBJ1-1; size: .; CDR3: CATSNRAAGTEAFF; DNA: TGTGCCACCTCAAACAGGGCGGCGGGCACTGAAGCTTTCTTT
V: TRBV5-1; D: TRBD1; J: TRBJ1-2; size: .; CDR3: CASSLGATGGQGYTF; DNA: TGCGCCAGCAGCTTGGGGGCGACAGGGGGCCAAGGCTACACCTTC
V: TRBV3-1/TRBV3-2; D: TRBD1; J: TRBJ1-3; size: .; CDR3: CASSQMTGSGNTIYF; DNA: TGTGCCAGCAGCCAAATGACAGGGTCTGGAAACACCATATATTTT
V: TRBV9; D: TRBD1; J: TRBJ1-4; size: .; CDR3: CASSVAPSRTGVEKLFF; DNA: TGTGCCAGCAGCGTAGCCCCGTCGAGAACAGGGGTTGAAAAACTGTTTTTT
V: TRBV28; D: TRBD1; J: TRBJ1-1; size: .; CDR3: CAITGGGTEAFF; DNA: TGTGCCATTACAGGGGGCGGCACTGAAGCTTTCTTT
V: TRBV11-3; D: .; J: TRBJ2-2; size: once; CDR3: CASSRVTGTPNTGELFF; DNA: TGTGCCAGCAGCCGCGTTACCGGGACACCGAACACCGGGGAGCTGTTTTTT
V: TRBV12-3/TRBV12-4; D: .; J: TRBJ2-1; size: .; CDR3: CASSYKSYNEQFF; DNA: TGTGCCAGCAGTTATAAGTCCTACAATGAGCAGTTCTTC